The sequence of this T cell receptor beta chain was determined in a study of vaccination and CD4 T cells after COVID-19 (dated by TCRdb to between 2020 and 2023). For context, the study as a whole: Convalescent patients had a positive SARS-CoV-2 result on nasal swab PCR, and of these patients, several had mild disease and one had severe disease. As controls, cultures received a CEFX viral epitope pool (the positive control), an HIV-1 Nef peptide pool (the negative control), or no peptide at all. Post-COVID blood samples were collected from convalescent patients a median of approximately 93 days after diagnosis, with a range of roughly 30 to 161 days. In 10 COVID-19 convalescent patients and a handful of infection-naive healthy vaccine recipients, researchers compared the spike-specific CD4+ TCR repertoire from before mRNA vaccination with the repertoire from after. Post-vaccine blood samples were obtained a median of around 67 days after the second vaccine dose, with a range of 14 to 241 days. Two doses of either the Pfizer-BioNTech BNT162b2 vaccine (n=8) or the Moderna mRNA-1273 vaccine (n=2) were administered to participants. The convalescent cohort comprised six males and four females, including two Hispanic individuals, seven Caucasians, two Asians and one multiracial person. Culture stimuli were overlapping spike peptide pools from SARS-CoV-2 and from the common cold coronaviruses HCoV-NL63, HCoV-OC43 and HCoV-229E.

The method was PCR. At the Johns Hopkins FTIC core, DNA from the cultured CD4+ T cells underwent TCR sequencing with the Oncomine TCR Beta short-read assay. The QIAamp micro DNA kit was used to extract genomic DNA from the cultured CD4+ T cells. Oncomine TCR Beta libraries from cultured CD4+ T cells were pooled using unique dual indexes and sequenced on an Illumina iSeq 100. Regarding the original processing steps: Non-productive sequences were removed, and CDR3s that did not start with C, did not end with F or W, or were shorter than 7 amino acids were discarded. The MANAFEST web application identified antigen-specific clonotypes by comparing peptide-stimulated wells against reference wells and other culture wells. An FDR below 0.05, an odds ratio above 5, and a productive frequency above 0.1% in at least two of three replicate wells were required for clones to be considered positive. Clonotypes that were significantly expanded in both SARS-CoV-2 spike wells and at least one common cold coronavirus spike condition were defined as cross-reactive. Using R version 3.6.1, CDR3 homology was evaluated through Levenshtein distances (stringdist) along with unrooted phylogenetic trees (ape). TCRdb trimmed public reads at Q25 via fastp, called clones via MiXCR and kept in-frame beta chains. CDR3 protein duplicates are merged, each entry listing the most common genes and DNA. The V and J calls and clone size come from TCRdb's table, not from the authors' own analysis. A total of about 1,900 distinct CDR3 sequences appear in this sample, roughly two thirds of them only once. About 53% of the sample belongs to the ten largest clones.

Sample treatment or condition, as interpreted from the label and publication: approximately nine-day PBMC culture with coronavirus spike peptide pools or control peptides (ViraFEST assay). To expand antigen-specific T cells with peptide pools and then pick out the expanded clonotypes through TCR sequencing, the study relied on the ViraFEST assay. The convalescent patients' positive SARS-CoV-2 PCR tests were from March to December 2020, which was before the Alpha, Beta and Delta variants emerged in the United States. Each well held 2 million or so PBMCs cultured in IMDM containing roughly 5% human AB serum and around 10 IU/ml IL-2, with 8 to 10 ug/ml peptide pools added. On days 3 and 7, half of the culture medium was replaced with fresh IL-2-containing medium. Once the cells had been in culture for less than 12 days, the EasySep CD4+ T cell isolation kit was used to isolate CD4+ T cells by negative selection. PBMCs were separated from whole blood using Ficoll-Paque Plus gradient centrifugation and then either used fresh or cryopreserved at -140C. Culture conditions were generally each tested in triplicate wells.

A word on this clonotype: No cognate antigen has been identified for it. Nothing much larger sits one base from this clone, and base qualities are not available.

Sequences SGHTA (CDR1) and FQGNSA (CDR2) are obtained from the germline V gene. The CDR3 contains 15 residues, cysteine and phenylalanine counted. The CDR3 DNA has 45 bases and is translated from base 1. V drops 1 base and J drops 3 bases, leaving 12 bases in between. Overall study outcomes, separate from this receptor: The number of convalescent patients in the study was relatively small, and the study did not examine early timepoints following natural infection. Among the post-vaccine SARS-CoV-2-reactive clones in convalescent patients, a median approximately 90% showed up only after vaccination, which suggests vaccine-specific priming. The median number of SARS-CoV-2-reactive clonotypes rose from around 20 after infection to roughly 38 after vaccination, but the change was not significant. In convalescent patients, nearly all vaccine-specific clones (304 of 307) were found to be mono-reactive for SARS-CoV-2 spike rather than cross-reactive with common cold coronaviruses.

This receptor chain uses TRBV7-2 and TRBJ1-1, with a weak D call of TRBD1 (6 bases match). This material consisted of CD4+ T cells from blood, cultured in vitro, taken after SARS-CoV-2 vaccination. This sequence was found in a human donor who had recovered from COVID-19. The CDR3 sequence is CASSLVVAGDTEAFF. The DNA is TGTGCCAGCAGCTTAGTCGTCGCAGGGGACACTGAAGCTTTCTTT.